The entry below gives a single TCR beta chain sequence along with its context. Its antigen is not identified. Germline V gene sequence: CDR1 MRHNA, CDR2 SNTAGT. The CDR3 extends over 14 amino acids. The V gene end was trimmed by 11 bases and the J gene end by 2 bases; junction bases not matched to a gene: 7. This specimen belongs to a study of response to subunit inactivated influenza vaccine. Study findings and constraints: Each seasonal influenza vaccination recruits few new T cells, the authors suggested.

Via MiXCR, TCRdb re-called the RT-PCR reads, giving one row per CDR3 protein. The sample holds around 480,000 distinct CDR3 sequences, more than 15% seen once. The receptor's source is a man in his fifties or sixties who received an inactivated influenza vaccine. The chain employs TRBV6-4 and TRBJ2-1; the match to TRBD2 covers 9 bases. Sequenced material: CD4+ T cells sorted from PBMCs, taken around 25 months after vaccination. The CDR3 DNA is TGTGCCCCCCGACTAGCGGAGACCTACAATGAGCAGTTCTTC. Translating gives CAPRLAETYNEQFF.